The next 16 T cell receptor beta chains were all read from a single sample in a study of cytomegalovirus exposure and HLA in healthy donors. The PCR ran on 60 Vbeta and 13 Jbeta primers. Repertoires were generated with immunoSEQ multiplex PCR, while TCRdb's copy carries only in-frame clones and drops some. The sample lists under 150,000 clones; roughly 82% were seen once. What was sequenced was PBMCs. These receptors were collected from a man aged 50-60 years in good health and CMV-seronegative.

The V call is TRBV13, the J call TRBJ1-2; possible D gene TRBD1, 5 bases. Germline CDR1 reads PRHDT; CDR2 reads FYEKMQ (reference sequence). This CDR3 comprises 16 residues. Trimming took 3 bases from V and 4 from J, leaving 18 bases between them. In DNA, the CDR3 is TGTGCCAGCAGCTTTGGAGGGGACGTTGGCTTCTATGGCTACACCTTC. Translation: CASSFGGDVGFYGYTF.

The chain uses TRBV5-1 and TRBJ2-7, with TRBD2 identical over 12 bases. The CDR3 has 16 amino acids. The V gene end was trimmed by 4 bases and the J gene end by 0 bases; junction bases not matched to a gene: 5. Germline loops: CDR1 SGHRS, CDR2 YFSETQ. DNA of the CDR3: TGCGCCAGCAGCGTCACTAGCGGGGGGAACTCCTACGAGCAGTACTTC. This gives the protein CASSVTSGGNSYEQYF. The entire variable domain, with the rest obtained from reference TRBV5-1 and TRBJ2-7, is as follows: KAGVTQTPRYLIKTRGQQVTLSCSPISGHRSVSWYQQTPGQGLQFLFEYFSETQRNKGNFPGRFSGRQFSNSRSEMNVSTLELGDSALYLCASSVTSGGNSYEQYFGPGTRLTVT.

The J gene is TRBJ2-1, the V gene TRBV25-1; D not resolved. CDR1 is MGHDK and CDR2 is SYGVNS in the germline V gene. Trimming pared 0 bases from V and 7 bases from J, leaving 22 bases between. The CDR3 runs to 18 residues. Written as DNA, the CDR3 is TGTGCCAGCAGTGAATACGAAGGTGCCCGCGGAACACTGAATGAGCAGTTCTTC. Amino acid sequence: CASSEYEGARGTLNEQFF.

This chain connects TRBV11-2 to TRBJ2-7; TRBD2 agrees at 11 bases. The germline V gene encodes CDR1 SGHAT and CDR2 FQNNGV. This CDR3 spans 15 amino acids. The trim removed 4 bases at V and 5 bases at J, leaving 7 bases unmatched. CDR3 bases: TGTGCCAGCAGCTCCATAGCGGGGGGGCTGAACGAGCAGTACTTC. Protein: CASSSIAGGLNEQYF.

V and J are TRBV15 and TRBJ1-5; a possible D gene is TRBD1 (6 bases). Trimming removed 5 bases from V and 0 bases from J, with 17 bases in between. This CDR3 is 17 amino acids long. CDR1 and CDR2 from the germline V gene are LNHNV and YYDKDF (reference sequence). The CDR3 coding sequence is TGTGCCACCAGCGGATATCCACAGGGTTATAGCAATCAGCCCCAGCATTTT. Its protein product is CATSGYPQGYSNQPQHF.

The chain couples TRBV18 to TRBJ2-7; 11 bases align to TRBD1. Germline values: CDR1 KGHSH, CDR2 LQKENI. The CDR3 is made up of 15 amino acids. V lost 0 bases to trimming and J lost 3 bases; unmatched junction nucleotides: 1. The CDR3 DNA reads TGTGCCAGCTCACCACCCGGGACAGGGGGCTACGAGCAGTACTTC. It yields the protein CASSPPGTGGYEQYF.

This chain connects TRBV5-1 to TRBJ2-5; TRBD1 matches at 11 bases. CDR1 is SGHRS and CDR2 is YFSETQ in the germline V gene. The V gene end was trimmed by 7 bases and the J gene end by 4 bases; junction bases not matched to a gene: 6. The CDR3 spans 14 residues. Written as DNA, the CDR3 is TGCGCCAGCGGGGGACAGGGGGTTGGAGAGACCCAGTACTTC. Translating gives CASGGQGVGETQYF.

J is TRBJ2-2 and V is TRBV30; the match to TRBD2 covers 12 bases. The V gene's germline CDR1 is GTSNPN and CDR2 SVGIG (reference sequence). V lost 3 bases to trimming and J lost 6 bases; unmatched junction nucleotides: 17. This CDR3 has 19 residues. DNA of the CDR3: TGTGCCTGGAGGATCCTCAGACTAGCGGGGGCATCATGGTCCGGGGAGCTGTTTTTT. Translated, it gives CAWRILRLAGASWSGELFF.

The V and J genes are TRBV19 and TRBJ2-7, with TRBD1 as a possible D gene (5 bases). Trimming removed 5 bases at V and 1 base at J, with 12 bases between. CDR1 LNHDA and CDR2 SQIVND come from the germline V gene (reference sequence). This CDR3 region has 14 residues. CDR3 bases: TGTGCCAGTAGTTTAAGGGGCCCATCCTACGAGCAGTACTTC. Protein: CASSLRGPSYEQYF.

This chain links TRBV30 with TRBJ2-6; D gene ambiguous. CDR3 size: 15 residues. CDR1 is GTSNPN and CDR2 is SVGIG in the germline V gene (reference sequence). Trimming shortened V by 2 bases and J by 5 bases, and 13 bases separated the two germline ends. CDR3 region: CAWSMSALWANVLTF. In DNA form, the CDR3 reads TGTGCCTGGAGTATGAGCGCTCTGTGGGCCAACGTCCTGACTTTC.

The rearrangement joins TRBV19 to TRBJ1-4; unclear D gene. CDR3 length: 13 amino acids. Germline-derived CDR1 and CDR2 are LNHDA and SQIVND (reference sequence). Trimming stripped 9 bases from V and 8 bases from J, with 16 bases between. The CDR3 bases are TGTGCCAGCTCAACTGCCCAGCGGGAAAAACTGTTTTTT. Amino acids: CASSTAQREKLFF.

The J gene is TRBJ2-5, the V gene TRBV5-1, with D uncertain. The J call may be incorrect, as the DNA end agrees better with TRBJ2-7. CDR3 length: 16 residues. Germline V gene sequence: CDR1 SGHRS, CDR2 YFSETQ. CDR3 residues: CASSYQDGAPSYEQYF. DNA for the CDR3: TGCGCCAGCAGCTACCAAGACGGAGCACCTTCCTACGAGCAGTACTTC.

The chain uses TRBV7-3 and TRBJ2-3, with TRBD2 matching 7 bases. In germline, CDR1 is SGHTA, CDR2 FQGTGA. The CDR3 totals 15 residues. V gave up 5 bases and J gave up 2 bases; unmatched junction bases: 7. This chain's CDR3 is CASSRGGSVTDTQYF. The DNA of the CDR3 is TGTGCCAGCAGCCGCGGGGGATCCGTCACAGATACGCAGTATTTT.

V gene TRBV19 combines with J gene TRBJ1-6; unclear D gene. V lost 5 bases to trimming and J lost 0 bases, with 8 bases between them. The CDR3 extends over 15 amino acids. CDR1 and CDR2 from the germline V gene are LNHDA and SQIVND (reference sequence). CDR3 amino acids: CASSWTDSYNSPLHF. The CDR3 DNA is TGTGCCAGTAGTTGGACTGACTCCTATAATTCACCCCTCCACTTT.

The J gene is TRBJ2-2, the V gene TRBV9; D possibly corresponds to TRBD2 (6 bases). Per the germline V gene, CDR1 is SGDLS and CDR2 is YYNGEE. The CDR3 sequence is 17 residues long. The V end lost 3 bases, the J end lost 1 base, and 16 bases lay between the germline ends. CDR3 protein: CASSGGTGRGNTGELFF. In nucleotides, the CDR3 is TGTGCCAGCAGCGGAGGGACCGGGCGGGGGAACACCGGGGAGCTGTTTTTT.

This clone was counted a few times. One junction end does not reproduce the germline sequence, and a read error may be involved. This chain joins TRBV6-1 and TRBJ1-1; 8 bases match TRBD1. CDR3 length: 13 residues. Germline V gives CDR1 MNHNS, CDR2 SASEGT. The CDR3 DNA follows: TGTGCCAGCAGTGAACTTTGGGGACAGGCGGGGGTCTTT. It codes for CASSELWGQAGVF.